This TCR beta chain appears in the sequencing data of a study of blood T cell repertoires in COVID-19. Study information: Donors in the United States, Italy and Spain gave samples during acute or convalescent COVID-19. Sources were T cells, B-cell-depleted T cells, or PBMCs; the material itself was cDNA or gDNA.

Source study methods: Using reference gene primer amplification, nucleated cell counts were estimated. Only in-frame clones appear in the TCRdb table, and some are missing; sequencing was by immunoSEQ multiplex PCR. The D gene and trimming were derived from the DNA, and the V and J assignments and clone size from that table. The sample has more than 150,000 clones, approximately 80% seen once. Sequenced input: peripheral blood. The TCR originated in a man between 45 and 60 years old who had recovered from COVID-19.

CDR3: CASSLASGSTDTQYF. As DNA, the CDR3 is TGCGCCAGCAGCTTGGCTAGCGGGAGCACAGATACGCAGTATTTT. The gene calls are TRBV5-1 and TRBJ2-3; 8 positions agree with TRBD2. CDR1 SGHRS and CDR2 YFSETQ come from the germline V gene. The CDR3 totals 15 residues. The J segment lost 0 bases and the V segment lost 0 bases, leaving 0 bases of the junction unmatched.